Each of the 20 T cell receptor beta chains below was sequenced from the same sample in a study of blood T cell repertoires in COVID-19. The repertoire was sequenced with immunoSEQ multiplex PCR; TCRdb's copy has only in-frame clones and lacks some. The sample has roughly 70,000 clones; more than 75% are singletons. Material for sequencing was peripheral blood. The receptors originated from a human donor in a cohort sampled during active COVID-19.

The CDR3 DNA is TGTGCCAGTAGTATTGAGAGGGTTGGTGAAGCTTTCTTT. Translation: CASSIERVGEAFF. The chain uses TRBV19 and TRBJ1-1, with D uncertain. V was shortened by 3 bases and J by 7 bases, with 12 bases between the two germline ends. CDR1 LNHDA and CDR2 SQIVND come from the germline V gene (reference sequence). The CDR3 consists of 13 residues.

The chain joins TRBV14 to TRBJ1-2; unclear D gene. V was clipped by 4 bases and J by 5 bases, with 8 bases between them. This CDR3 is built from 12 residues. Germline lookup yields CDR1 SGHDN and CDR2 FVKESK. CDR3 sequence reads: CASSRQAYGYTF. The CDR3 DNA sequence: TGTGCCAGCAGCCGCCAGGCGTATGGCTACACCTTC.

The genes are TRBV11-2 and TRBJ1-3, with 8 bases fitting TRBD1. The germline gives CDR1 SGHAT, CDR2 FQNNGV. The CDR3 is 14 residues long. Trimming at V came to 4 bases and at J to 5 bases, leaving 4 bases not matched to a gene. In DNA, the CDR3 is TGTGCCAGCAGCTACAGGGGGATGAGAAACACCATATATTTT. The encoded protein is CASSYRGMRNTIYF. The variable domain in full, with the rest retrieved from reference TRBV11-2 and TRBJ1-3, is EAGVAQSPRYKIIEKRQSVAFWCNPISGHATLYWYQQILGQGPKLLIQFQNNGVVDDSQLPKDRFSAERLKGVDSTLKIQPAKLEDSAVYLCASSYRGMRNTIYFGEGSWLTVV.

The V and J genes are TRBV28 and TRBJ1-5; D perhaps matches TRBD1 (5 bases). V was shortened by 1 base and J by 0 bases, with 10 bases between the two germline ends. Germline V gene sequence: CDR1 MDHEN, CDR2 SYDVKM. This CDR3 has 16 amino acids. The CDR3 sequence is CASSLLSGNSNQPQHF. The CDR3 bases are TGTGCCAGCAGTTTATTATCAGGGAATAGCAATCAGCCCCAGCATTTT.

The V call is TRBV4-2, the J call TRBJ1-2, with TRBD1 matching 7 bases. CDR1 LGHNA and CDR2 YNFKEQ come from the germline V gene. This CDR3 region has 16 residues. With 2 bases clipped from V and 2 bases from J, the junction kept 8 bases outside the gene matches. The CDR3 nucleotides are TGTGCCAGCAGCCAAAGCACAGGGGCGGGGAACTATGGCTACACCTTC. It translates to CASSQSTGAGNYGYTF.

This CDR3 reads CASSLISAGGGEQYF. The CDR3 DNA is TGCGCCAGCAGCTTGATTTCGGCGGGGGGGGGCGAGCAGTACTTC. V gene TRBV5-1 combines with J gene TRBJ2-7; 9 bases line up with TRBD2. The V and J ends lost 1 base and 6 bases, in that order; junction bases with no gene match: 8. The germline gives CDR1 SGHRS, CDR2 YFSETQ. CDR3 length: 15 amino acids.

The chain has TRBV11-2 and TRBJ2-7; D gene unclear. Germline V gene lookup returns CDR1 SGHAT and CDR2 FQNNGV. The CDR3 loop spans 14 amino acids. The V end lost 6 bases, the J end lost 5 bases, and 17 bases lay between the germline ends. CDR3 DNA sequence: TGTGCCAGCAGACGAGGTCCACGTATAGACGAGCAGTACTTC. Protein: CASRRGPRIDEQYF.

About this clone: This specimen includes other DNA sequences encoding the same CDR3. The chain has TRBV6-5 and TRBJ2-7, with no clear D. The CDR3 runs to 14 residues. CDR1 MNHEY and CDR2 SVGAGI come from the germline V gene. The germline V and J ends were trimmed by 10 bases and 0 bases, with 16 bases remaining between them. In DNA form, the CDR3 reads TGTGCCACGAAGCACCCGACAACCTCCTACGAGCAGTACTTC. Translating gives CATKHPTTSYEQYF.

The gene calls are TRBV5-5 and TRBJ1-5; 9 bases line up with TRBD1. The CDR3 sequence is 18 residues long. Germline CDR1 and CDR2: SGHKS and YYEKEE (reference sequence). The V segment lost 4 bases and the J segment 7 bases; nucleotides outside the gene matches: 18. The CDR3 region has the DNA TGTGCCAGCAGCCGCCATCCTTGGGACAGGGAGGAGAGCCAGCCCCAGCATTTT. Protein product: CASSRHPWDREESQPQHF.

This chain links TRBV2 with TRBJ1-2; D is uncertain. CDR1 SNHLY and CDR2 FYNNEI come from the germline V gene. With 4 bases removed from V and 7 bases from J, the gap between germline ends came to 16 bases. CDR3 length: 14 amino acids. CDR3 protein: CASSGGEGRAGYTF. In nucleotides, the CDR3 is TGTGCCAGCAGTGGGGGAGAGGGAAGGGCTGGCTACACCTTC.

This clone turned up a few times. The chain combines TRBV4-1 with TRBJ1-1; no clear D gene. V gave up 5 bases and J gave up 0 bases, with 13 bases separating them. This CDR3 is 15 amino acids long. Germline V gene sequence: CDR1 MGHRA, CDR2 YSYEKL. The CDR3 spells CASSATRALNTEAFF. The CDR3, as DNA: TGCGCCAGCAGCGCCACGCGGGCCTTGAACACTGAAGCTTTCTTT.

This chain connects TRBV12-3 or TRBV12-4 to TRBJ1-1, with D tentatively TRBD1 (5 bases). V shed 8 bases and J shed 3 bases, with 13 bases lying between them. There are 13 residues in the CDR3. The CDR3 DNA reads TGTGCCAGCCAAACTTACAGGTACACTGAAGCTTTCTTT. Its protein product is CASQTYRYTEAFF.

The chain is built from TRBV21-1 and TRBJ2-7; the DNA was not used to check the table's D call, TRBD1. TRBV21-1 is a pseudogene segment. The CDR3 totals 18 residues. The CDR3 DNA is TGTGCCAGCAGCAACGATGGGGAAACAGGGTTTAGGGCCTACGAGCAGTACTTC. Its translation is CASSNDGETGFRAYEQYF.

The chain couples TRBV4-2 to TRBJ2-7; 7 bases match TRBD2. The CDR3 covers 16 residues. J lost 3 bases, V lost 0 bases, and 8 bases had no gene match. The germline V gene encodes CDR1 LGHNA and CDR2 YNFKEQ. CDR3 sequence: CASSQDPAGNDYEQYF. In DNA, the CDR3 is TGTGCCAGCAGCCAAGATCCAGCGGGGAATGACTACGAGCAGTACTTC.

J is TRBJ1-1 and V is TRBV9; possibly TRBD1 for D (6 bases). The CDR3 loop spans 14 amino acids. V was trimmed by 3 bases and J by 3 bases, leaving 12 bases between them. CDR1 SGDLS and CDR2 YYNGEE come from the germline V gene. This CDR3 is CASSARKGDTEAFF. CDR3 bases: TGTGCCAGCAGCGCCCGGAAGGGGGACACTGAAGCTTTCTTT.

The chain carries TRBV5-5 and TRBJ1-2; 7 bases match TRBD1. The CDR3 length is 16 residues. V gave up 4 bases and J gave up 5 bases; unmatched junction bases: 14. Germline values: CDR1 SGHKS, CDR2 YYEKEE (reference sequence). The CDR3 nucleotides are TGTGCCAGCAGCCGTATCCAGGGAGCAGGGGGTTATGGCTACACCTTC. Translated: CASSRIQGAGGYGYTF.

This clone is a singleton in its sample. The CDR3 region has the DNA TGTGCCACCTTAGGGCAGGGCTCTGGGGCCAACGTCCTGACTTTC. Translation gives CATLGQGSGANVLTF. The chain carries TRBV28 and TRBJ2-6; tentatively, D is TRBD1 (5 bases). The CDR3 is made up of 15 amino acids. V was cut by 10 bases and J by 0 bases, with 13 bases left in between. Germline lookup yields CDR1 MDHEN and CDR2 SYDVKM.

J is TRBJ1-1 and V is TRBV19; D uncertain. The length of the CDR3 is 15 residues. Germline V lookup: CDR1 LNHDA, CDR2 SQIVND (reference sequence). V gave up 6 bases and J gave up 0 bases, with 14 bases separating them. The CDR3 protein is CASRGGAVMNTEAFF. As DNA, the CDR3 is TGTGCCAGTAGAGGAGGAGCGGTTATGAACACTGAAGCTTTCTTT.

The chain joins TRBV7-9 to TRBJ1-1; perhaps TRBD1 as D (5 bases). V was pared by 5 bases and J by 5 bases, with 18 bases between. The V gene's germline CDR1 is SEHNR and CDR2 FQNEAQ (reference sequence). This CDR3 has 15 residues. The CDR3 region has the DNA TGTGCCAGCAGCCGCACAGGTTTACAGAAAACTGAAGCTTTCTTT. This encodes CASSRTGLQKTEAFF.

This clone was detected only a few times. V gene TRBV12-3 or TRBV12-4 combines with J gene TRBJ1-4; TRBD1 might be the D (6 bases). CDR3 length: 13 residues. The V and J ends lost 5 bases and 6 bases respectively, with 10 bases between them. This CDR3 reads CASSIYRDEKLFF. The CDR3 DNA follows: TGTGCCAGCAGTATATACAGGGATGAAAAACTGTTTTTT.